This T cell receptor beta chain was obtained from a study of pediatric ulcerative colitis. Whole-study results and caveats: Blood samples from a couple of patients yielded substantially fewer templates and were excluded from blood-rectal overlap analysis. Rectal repertoires separated controls, mild-moderate and acute severe colitis. All ulcerative colitis patients, but no controls, carried a couple of rectal clonotypes.

Repertoires were generated with immunoSEQ multiplex PCR, while TCRdb's copy carries only in-frame clones and drops some. The profile shows more than 9,000 clones, roughly four fifths of them singletons. The CDR3 spans 13 residues. CDR1 SEHNR and CDR2 FQNEAQ come from the germline V gene (reference sequence). V gave up 7 bases and J gave up 2 bases, with 11 bases separating them. This clone was detected only once. Its antigen is not known. Rectal tissue came from one to two pinch biopsies taken at colonoscopy. This TCR derives from a girl aged 10 to 17 who was a control in a study of pediatric ulcerative colitis. The sequenced material came from gut tissue. The chain combines TRBV7-9 with TRBJ1-1; D is perhaps TRBD1 (6 bases). This chain's CDR3 is CASTSGDNTEAFF. The DNA for the CDR3 is TGTGCCAGCACGTCAGGGGATAACACTGAAGCTTTCTTT.